The rows below give T cell receptor beta chains drawn from one sample of a study of T cells expressing NK-cell markers. With the 5' RACE reads reprocessed, TCRdb shows one record per CDR3 protein and no DNA. The table for this sample gives 400,000 to 550,000 distinct CDR3 sequences. Input material: blood T cells: a sorted CD56 or NKG2C T cell subset, CD4+ or CD8+ T cells, or bulk PBMC T cells (not recorded which). These receptors originate from a woman between 18 and 70 years old in good health. Both conserved end residues are part of each CDR3.

V	J	CDR3
TRBV12-3/TRBV12-4	TRBJ2-2	CASREDTYTGELFF
TRBV7-2	TRBJ2-4	CASSLAGQGSAKNIQYF
TRBV20-1	TRBJ2-5	CSARVQETQYF
TRBV23-1	TRBJ2-1	CASTFYSDDEQFF
TRBV20-1	TRBJ2-7	CSARHTPAEQYF
TRBV6-1	TRBJ1-4	CASSEALQRTNEKLFF
TRBV11-1	TRBJ2-3	CASSPTHPAQGRSTDTQYF
TRBV6-1	TRBJ1-2	CASSRTGGDYGYTF
TRBV20-1	TRBJ2-1	CSVRRSSYNEQFF
TRBV20-1	TRBJ2-1	CSARSASGLAGNGQFF
TRBV6-1	TRBJ2-1	CASIPSGTSAYNEQFF
TRBV27	TRBJ2-3	CASTRDSINTDTQYF
TRBV4-3	TRBJ2-7	CASSQVASGTYEQYF
TRBV18	TRBJ1-1	CASSPPRGGYTEAFF
TRBV6-5	TRBJ2-3	CASSYEGGREDTQYF
TRBV6-2/TRBV6-3	TRBJ2-7	CASRSSGSYEQYF
TRBV6-1	TRBJ2-7	CASSQRWTDSYEQYF
TRBV5-1	TRBJ2-3	CASSLEGSDTQYF
TRBV3-1	TRBJ2-1	CASSQTGSPYNEQFF
TRBV27	TRBJ2-7	CASSLSVKVYEQYF
TRBV6-6	TRBJ1-4	CASRGRSEKLFF
TRBV25-1	TRBJ2-7	CASSEWGQGRYTYEQYF
TRBV5-6	TRBJ2-7	CASSFYPGGLYYEQYF
TRBV6-1	TRBJ2-7	CASSGRDRSSYEQYF
TRBV20-1	TRBJ2-2	CSASASGGELFF
TRBV7-2	TRBJ1-5	CASSLSGQANQPQHF
TRBV3-1	TRBJ2-1	CASSQGTSVDEQFF
TRBV27	TRBJ1-1	CASSLSGTTEAFF
TRBV5-6	TRBJ1-2	CASSFLDSVYGYTF
TRBV9	TRBJ2-1	CASSVGVAGGYNEQFF
TRBV4-3	TRBJ1-1	CASSPGQAPTEAFF
TRBV5-1	TRBJ2-5	CASGKAGAPQETQYF
TRBV6-5	TRBJ1-3	CASSYSTVPSGNTIYF
TRBV29-1	TRBJ2-3	CSVWGGSTDTQYF
TRBV3-1	TRBJ2-2	CASSQPSGWNTGELFF
TRBV19	TRBJ1-3	CASMPDGDSGNTIYF
TRBV28	TRBJ2-5	CASSPPLVQETQYF
TRBV18	TRBJ2-2	CASSRTRRDTGELFF